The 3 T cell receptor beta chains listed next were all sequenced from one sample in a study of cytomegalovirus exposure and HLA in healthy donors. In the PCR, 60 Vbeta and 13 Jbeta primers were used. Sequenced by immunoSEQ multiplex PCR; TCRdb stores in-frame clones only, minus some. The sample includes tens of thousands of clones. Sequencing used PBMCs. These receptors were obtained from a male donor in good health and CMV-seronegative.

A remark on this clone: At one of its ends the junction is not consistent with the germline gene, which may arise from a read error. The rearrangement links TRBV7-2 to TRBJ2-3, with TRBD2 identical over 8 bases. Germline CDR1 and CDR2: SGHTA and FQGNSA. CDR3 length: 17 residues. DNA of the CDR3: TGTGCCAGCAGCTTAGGTCGGGGGGCGGGGGGTAAAGATAAGCAGTATTTT. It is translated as CASSLGRGAGGKDKQYF.

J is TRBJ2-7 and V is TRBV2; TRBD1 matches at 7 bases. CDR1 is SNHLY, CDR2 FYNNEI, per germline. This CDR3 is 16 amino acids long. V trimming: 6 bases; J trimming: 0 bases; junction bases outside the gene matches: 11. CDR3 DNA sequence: TGTGCCAGCAGCGATCCTGGACAGGACCGCTCCTACGAGCAGTACTTC. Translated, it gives CASSDPGQDRSYEQYF. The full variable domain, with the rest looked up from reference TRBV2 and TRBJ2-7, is EPEVTQTPSHQVTQMGQEVILRCVPISNHLYFYWYRQILGQKVEFLVSFYNNEISEKSEIFDDQFSVERPDGSNFTLKIRSTKLEDSAMYFCASSDPGQDRSYEQYFGPGTRLTVT.

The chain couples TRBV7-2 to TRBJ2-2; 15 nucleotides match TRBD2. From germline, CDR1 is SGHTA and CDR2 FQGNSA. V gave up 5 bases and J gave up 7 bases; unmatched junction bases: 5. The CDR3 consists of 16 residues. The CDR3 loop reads CASSPRTSGGGGELFF. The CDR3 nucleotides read TGTGCCAGCAGCCCCCGGACTAGCGGGGGGGGCGGGGAGCTGTTTTTT.